The 21 T cell receptor beta chains below all came from one sample that was sequenced in a study of T-cell memory formation after mild COVID-19. TCRdb re-analysed the 5' RACE reads in MiXCR, keeping a single row per CDR3 protein. The table has under 650,000 distinct CDR3 sequences, roughly 17% seen once; the top ten hold about 11%. Sequenced sample: PBMCs or a T cell subset sorted from them (not recorded which). These receptors all stem from an adult woman who had mild COVID-19 (a few samples of this study predate the infection). Cell type and time point are not known.

V gene TRBV4-1 combines with J gene TRBJ1-1, with 8 bases lining up with TRBD1. V was clipped by 1 base and J by 6 bases; unmatched bases: 7. This CDR3 spans 15 amino acids. Germline V gene sequence: CDR1 MGHRA, CDR2 YSYEKL. CDR3 region: CASSQAGQGVPEAFF. The CDR3, as DNA: TGCGCCAGCAGCCAAGCAGGACAGGGTGTTCCTGAAGCTTTCTTT.

The chain couples TRBV7-9 to TRBJ2-3; 10 bases are a match to TRBD2. Germline loops: CDR1 SEHNR, CDR2 FQNEAQ (reference sequence). The CDR3 consists of 14 residues. The J segment lost 6 bases and the V segment lost 5 bases, leaving 5 bases of the junction unmatched. The CDR3 DNA reads TGTGCCAGCAGCCCTAGCGGGGGCCGGGATACGCAGTATTTT. It specifies CASSPSGGRDTQYF.

This sequence joins TRBV9 and TRBJ2-4, with D perhaps TRBD2 (6 bases). The CDR3 covers 18 residues. In germline, CDR1 is SGDLS, CDR2 YYNGEE. The ends were cut back, 0 bases at V and 0 bases at J, with 16 bases in the middle. DNA of the CDR3: TGTGCCAGCAGCGTAGGAAGGACCCGGGGGTTAGCCAAAAACATTCAGTACTTC. It translates to CASSVGRTRGLAKNIQYF.

V and J are TRBV30 and TRBJ2-3; 10 bases match TRBD1. With V trimmed by 3 bases and J by 1 base, 4 bases remained unmatched. This CDR3 has 15 amino acids. Germline V gives CDR1 GTSNPN, CDR2 SVGIG (reference sequence). The chain's CDR3 is CAWRGTGERTDTQYF. The CDR3 DNA is TGTGCCTGGAGGGGGACAGGGGAGCGCACAGATACGCAGTATTTT.

J is TRBJ2-5 and V is TRBV24-1; maybe TRBD2 (6 bases). The V gene's germline CDR1 is KGHDR and CDR2 SFDVKD. Between the trimmed V and J ends, which lost 3 bases and 5 bases, there was a span of 21 bases. CDR3 size: 17 residues. The CDR3 here is CATSDPRGSGFGETQYF. The CDR3 DNA is TGTGCCACCAGTGATCCCCGGGGTAGCGGATTCGGCGAGACCCAGTACTTC.

This clonotype turned up a few times. V is TRBV5-6 and J is TRBJ2-7, with D unclear. V was pared by 0 bases and J by 6 bases, with 7 bases between. This CDR3 has 12 residues. CDR1 SGHDT and CDR2 YYEEEE come from the germline V gene. The CDR3 DNA reads as TGTGCCAGCAGCTTGGGTGTTTCCGAGCAGTACTTC. Amino acid sequence: CASSLGVSEQYF.

The genes are TRBV9 and TRBJ2-1, with 7 bases identical to TRBD2. Looked up from germline, CDR1 is SGDLS and CDR2 is YYNGEE. V shed 4 bases, J shed 8 bases, and the junction held 12 bases outside the gene matches. The CDR3 covers 15 residues. CDR3 DNA: TGTGCCAGCAGCTTTACGGGAGGAAGTCCCCATGAGCAGTTCTTC. Translation: CASSFTGGSPHEQFF.

The chain is built from TRBV5-1 and TRBJ2-1; TRBD1 agrees at 8 bases. The CDR3 totals 13 residues. V lost 4 bases, J lost 8 bases, and 5 bases stayed unmatched. The V gene's germline CDR1 is SGHRS and CDR2 YFSETQ. CDR3 sequence (DNA): TGCGCCAGCAGCCCGCAGGGGGCTCATGAGCAGTTCTTC. Translated: CASSPQGAHEQFF.

There are many counts of this clonotype. V gene TRBV24-1 combines with J gene TRBJ2-1, with 7 bases lining up with TRBD1. V gave up 5 bases and J gave up 5 bases; unmatched junction bases: 11. The germline CDR1 and CDR2 sequences are KGHDR and SFDVKD. This CDR3 contains 16 residues. As DNA, the CDR3 is TGTGCCACCAGTGGGATCCGGGACAGATCGGACAATGAGCAGTTCTTC. Its protein is CATSGIRDRSDNEQFF.

This clonotype turned up a few times. The chain has TRBV24-1 and TRBJ2-2; D call uncertain. Looked up from germline, CDR1 is KGHDR and CDR2 is SFDVKD. The CDR3 length is 14 residues. V lost 9 bases and J lost 0, with 10 bases in between. This chain's CDR3 is CATSTETNTGELFF. The CDR3 DNA follows: TGTGCCACCTCGACGGAGACGAACACCGGGGAGCTGTTTTTT.

This clonotype was seen repeatedly, ten times or more. The J gene is TRBJ2-7, the V gene TRBV6-2 or TRBV6-3; D is undetermined. There are 13 residues in the CDR3. Trimming removed 4 bases from V and 3 bases from J, with 10 bases in between. In germline, CDR1 is MNHEY, CDR2 SVGEGT. The CDR3 reads CASSLGRVYEQYF. As DNA, the CDR3 is TGTGCCAGCAGTTTAGGAAGGGTCTACGAGCAGTACTTC.

This clonotype occurred a few times. V usage is TRBV4-1 and J usage is TRBJ2-1; 7 positions agree with TRBD2. This CDR3 contains 15 residues. Germline loops: CDR1 MGHRA, CDR2 YSYEKL. J was trimmed by 6 bases and V by 4 bases; bases with no gene match: 9. The CDR3 loop reads CASSPGGSWGNEQFF. CDR3 sequence (DNA): TGCGCCAGCAGCCCCGGGGGGTCTTGGGGCAATGAGCAGTTCTTC.

This clonotype was picked up a small number of times. The chain recombines TRBV6-5 with TRBJ2-7, with D hard to call. Germline V gene lookup returns CDR1 MNHEY and CDR2 SVGAGI. Trimming left V 10 bases short and J 5 bases short, with 18 bases between. The CDR3 has 13 amino acids. Written as DNA, the CDR3 is TGTGCCACCAAGATAAAGGGTCTGGACGAGCAGTACTTC. Translated: CATKIKGLDEQYF.

This clonotype was recorded a few times. The chain recombines TRBV3-1 with TRBJ2-1; perhaps TRBD2 as D (6 bases). Germline CDR1 is LGHDT and CDR2 is YNNKEL (reference sequence). Deletions cut 4 bases from V and 15 bases from J, with 16 bases between. This CDR3 contains 12 residues. The CDR3 coding sequence is TGTGCCAGCAGCCTTCAGGCGGGGCGGTCGTTCTTC. The encoded protein is CASSLQAGRSFF.

The chain combines TRBV24-1 with TRBJ2-2, with 9 positions matching TRBD1. V dropped 4 bases and J dropped 7; count of bases not matched to a gene: 9. The CDR3 has 16 amino acids. The germline V gene has CDR1 KGHDR and CDR2 SFDVKD. CDR3 protein: CATSETGTGSSGELFF. In DNA, the CDR3 is TGTGCCACCAGTGAAACCGGGACAGGGAGTAGCGGGGAGCTGTTTTTT.

This clonotype was observed a handful of times. This chain connects TRBV6-1 to TRBJ2-5, with 10 bases fitting TRBD1. J was trimmed by 5 bases and V by 7 bases; bases with no gene match: 10. CDR3 size: 15 residues. Per germline, CDR1 MNHNS and CDR2 SASEGT. CDR3 protein: CASTVDRGQGETQYF. CDR3 nucleotide sequence: TGTGCCAGCACCGTTGACAGGGGGCAGGGGGAGACCCAGTACTTC.

This clonotype was recorded a few times. This chain links TRBV18 with TRBJ2-2; 9 nucleotides match TRBD2. J gave up 2 bases and V 1 base, and 5 bases lay outside the gene matches. The V gene's germline CDR1 is KGHSH and CDR2 LQKENI. The CDR3 covers 17 residues. The CDR3 DNA follows: TGTGCCAGCTCACCACTAGGAGCGGGAGGAAACACCGGGGAGCTGTTTTTT. Translating gives CASSPLGAGGNTGELFF.

This clonotype was picked up a small number of times. The chain combines TRBV5-1 with TRBJ2-5; 8 bases agree with TRBD2. V trimming: 0 bases; J trimming: 2 bases; junction bases outside the gene matches: 3. The V gene's germline CDR1 is SGHRS and CDR2 YFSETQ. The CDR3 is 15 amino acids. This chain's CDR3 is CASSLDGRGQETQYF. The CDR3, as DNA: TGCGCCAGCAGCTTGGACGGGAGGGGGCAAGAGACCCAGTACTTC.

This clonotype has just a few counts. This rearrangement joins TRBV4-3 to TRBJ2-1; D gene uncertain. Germline CDR1 and CDR2: LGHNA and YSLEER. The V and J ends lost 0 bases and 0 bases respectively, with 6 bases between them. The CDR3 length is 15 residues. The CDR3 nucleotides are TGCGCCAGCAGCCAAGAAAGGATCTCCTACAATGAGCAGTTCTTC. Residues: CASSQERISYNEQFF.

J is TRBJ2-1 and V is TRBV7-2; D may be TRBD1 or TRBD2 (5 bases each). This CDR3 comprises 16 residues. V lost 5 bases to trimming and J lost 11 bases, with 25 bases between them. CDR1 SGHTA and CDR2 FQGNSA come from the germline V gene. CDR3: CASSVTPGTDSSQQFF. DNA of the CDR3: TGTGCCAGCAGCGTCACCCCAGGGACGGACTCCTCGCAGCAGTTCTTC.

This clonotype was observed a handful of times. One junction end does not reproduce the germline sequence, and a read error may be involved. The rearrangement uses TRBV24-1 and TRBJ2-3; 8 bases align to TRBD2. The CDR3 covers 17 residues. Germline-derived CDR1 and CDR2 are KGHDR and SFDVKD. The DNA for the CDR3 is TGTGCCACCAGTGATCCCACCGCCCGGACTAGCACGGATACGCAGTATTTT. Protein product: CATSDPTARTSTDTQYF.